The rows below give T cell receptor beta chains drawn from one sample of a study of control samples from healthy donors and cancer patients. Here immunoSEQ multiplex PCR was the method, and the copy in TCRdb shows in-frame clones only, minus some. The sample lists about 140,000 clones, 80% to 95% occurring once. The sequenced sample was blood. These receptors were taken from a man aged 30 to 45 in good health. The CDR3 runs from the conserved cysteine through the conserved F or W. A D gene is named only where the DNA matches it firmly. Clone size appears in some rows only: once, few, many, or a class for an expanded clone.

>TRBJ2-2|-|TRBV2|-
TGTGCCAGCATAGAAGGGGGTCACACCGGGGAGCTGTTTTTT
CASIEGGHTGELFF
>TRBJ2-1|-|TRBV15|-
TGTGCCACCAGCAGAGATGATGAGTTAGCTCGTGAGCAGTTCTTC
CATSRDDELAREQFF
>TRBJ1-2|-|TRBV29-1|-
TGCAGCGGTGAATATCGGGTATCAAACTATGGCTACACCTTC
CSGEYRVSNYGYTF
>TRBJ2-3|-|TRBV10-1|-
TGCGCCAGCATTGATAGCGCGCCGGATACGCAGTATTTT
CASIDSAPDTQYF
>TRBJ2-3|once|TRBV20-1|-
TGCAGTGCAACCCACGGGGTGAGGCAGTATTTT
CSATHGVRQYF
>TRBJ1-2|-|TRBV6-5|-
TGTGCCAGCAGTTACGGGACCCCTGGCTATGGCTACACCTTC
CASSYGTPGYGYTF
>TRBJ1-1|once|TRBV20-1|-
TGCAGTGCTAGTAACAGGCCGGGGGAAAGCGCTTTCTTT
CSASNRPGESAFF
>TRBJ2-7|-|TRBV27|TRBD1
TGTGCCAGCAGTTTTTCGGGCTCGACAGGGGGCCCAGGATACGAGCAGTACTTC
CASSFSGSTGGPGYEQYF
>TRBJ2-7|-|TRBV7-9|-
TGTGCCAGCAGCTCCGCCTACGAGCAGTACTTC
CASSSAYEQYF
>TRBJ1-5|-|TRBV6-6|-
TGTGCCAGCAGTTACTCGATATCAAATAGCAATCAGCCCCAGCATTTT
CASSYSISNSNQPQHF
>TRBJ2-3|-|TRBV7-6|-
TGTGCCAGCAGCTTAGTTCTTTGGGGTGCTAGCACAGATACGCAGTATTTT
CASSLVLWGASTDTQYF
>TRBJ2-1|-|TRBV2|TRBD2
TGTGCCAGCAGTGCACTAGCGGGAGTTAATGAGCAGTTCTTC
CASSALAGVNEQFF
>TRBJ1-5|-|TRBV28|-
TGTGCCAGCAGTTTATTCTCCAGGGAACAGCCCCAGCATTTT
CASSLFSREQPQHF
>TRBJ1-5|-|TRBV27|-
TGTGCCAGCAGTTTGTTTGGTGACAATCAGCCCCAGCATTTT
CASSLFGDNQPQHF
>TRBJ2-7|-|TRBV15|TRBD1
TGTGCCACCAGCAGAGATGGGACAGGGGGCGTCGAGCAGTACTTC
CATSRDGTGGVEQYF
>TRBJ2-1|-|TRBV7-9|TRBD2
TGTGCCAGCAGCTTATCTCTAGCGGGAGATAATGAGCAGTTCTTC
CASSLSLAGDNEQFF
>TRBJ2-2|-|TRBV6-1|-
TGTGCCAGCAGTGATCAACCAGGGATGAGCACCGGGGAGCTGTTTTTT
CASSDQPGMSTGELFF
>TRBJ2-7|-|TRBV28|-
TGTGCCAGCAGTGCCACGGGGGATTACTACGAGCAGTACTTC
CASSATGDYYEQYF
>TRBJ2-3|-|TRBV4-3|-
TGCGCCAGCAGCCAAGAGGCGAACACAGATACGCAGTATTTT
CASSQEANTDTQYF
>TRBJ1-2|-|TRBV4-1|-
TGCGCCAGCAGCCAAGGCCCGGGACTCCAAGGTGTTGGCTATGGCTACACCTTC
CASSQGPGLQGVGYGYTF
>TRBJ2-1|-|TRBV30|TRBD2
TGTGCCTGGAGATTGGGGGGGAATGAGCAGTTCTTC
CAWRLGGNEQFF
>TRBJ1-1|-|TRBV29-1|-
TGCAGCGTTGACGGGGAGTACACTGAAGCTTTCTTT
CSVDGEYTEAFF
>TRBJ1-5|-|TRBV15|-
TGTGCCACCAGCAGAGGTAGACAGCCCCAGCATTTT
CATSRGRQPQHF
>TRBJ2-7|-|TRBV29-1|-
TGCAGCGTAGCAGGGGGGGCCTACGAGCAGTACTTC
CSVAGGAYEQYF
>TRBJ1-2|-|TRBV4-2|TRBD1
TGTGCCAGCAGCCACGGACAGGGAGTCCCCATTTACACCTTC
CASSHGQGVPIYTF
>TRBJ1-1|-|TRBV12-3/TRBV12-4|-
TGTGCCAGCAGTTTTCAGGGGAACACTGAAGCTTTCTTT
CASSFQGNTEAFF
>TRBJ2-5|-|TRBV7-6|TRBD1
TGTGCCAGCAGACCCGGACAGGTACAAGAGACCCAGTACTTC
CASRPGQVQETQYF
>TRBJ2-5|-|TRBV28|TRBD1
TGTGCCAGCAGTTCCCGGGACAGGGGGAGCCAGTACTTC
CASSSRDRGSQYF
>TRBJ1-2|-|TRBV27|-
TGTGCCAGCAGCCCGCGGTCTAACTATGGCTACACCTTC
CASSPRSNYGYTF
>TRBJ2-7|-|TRBV11-1|TRBD1
TGTGCCAGCAGCTTAAGCGCAGGGGGCGACGAGCAGTACTTC
CASSLSAGGDEQYF
>TRBJ2-6|-|TRBV2|TRBD1
TGTGCCAGCAGCAGAGGACCCGGGACAGGGTTAAGTGGGGCCAACGTCCTGACTTTC
CASSRGPGTGLSGANVLTF
>TRBJ2-7|-|TRBV6-5|-
TGTGCCAGCAGGATCGGGTTCCGCTCCTACGAGCAGTACTTC
CASRIGFRSYEQYF
>TRBJ2-7|-|TRBV11-2|TRBD2
TGTGCCAGCAGGACTAGCGGGAGTTACGAGCAGTACTTC
CASRTSGSYEQYF
>TRBJ1-5|-|TRBV11-2|-
TGTGCCAGCAGCTTAGCGGGTCATAGCAATCAGCCCCAGCATTTT
CASSLAGHSNQPQHF
>TRBJ1-6|-|TRBV27|-
TGTGCCAGCAGTCCGCAGGGGATAGGTAATTCACCCCTCCACTTT
CASSPQGIGNSPLHF
>TRBJ2-3|-|TRBV29-1|-
TGCAGCGTGGGGGGCGGGAGCGCAGATACGCAGTATTTT
CSVGGGSADTQYF
>TRBJ1-2|-|TRBV19|-
TGTGCCAGTAGTATACTAGGCAGGAATCATGGCTACACCTTC
CASSILGRNHGYTF
>TRBJ1-1|-|TRBV7-8|-
TGTGCCAGCAGCGGAGTGAACACTGAAGCTTTCTTT
CASSGVNTEAFF
>TRBJ1-3|few|TRBV2|-
TGTGCCAGCAGTGCGAATAGGAGCCCTGGAAACACCATATATTTT
CASSANRSPGNTIYF
>TRBJ2-1|-|TRBV7-9|TRBD2
TGTGCCAGCAGCTCACTAGCGGATGAGCAGTTCTTC
CASSSLADEQFF
>TRBJ2-7|once|TRBV30|-
TGTGCCTGGAGACAGTACGCGGAACGGTACGAGCAGTACTTC
CAWRQYAERYEQYF
>TRBJ2-4|-|TRBV7-7|TRBD1
TGTGCGAGGGGACAGCAGGGACGGTTCCTCAAAAACATTCAGTACTTC
CARGQQGRFLKNIQYF
>TRBJ1-5|-|TRBV19|TRBD1
TGTGCCGTTATTGGGGACAGGTGGGGAGTTGTCGTACAGCCCCAGCATTTT
CAVIGDRWGVVVQPQHF
>TRBJ1-1|-|TRBV12-3/TRBV12-4|-
TGTGCCAGCAACAGGGAGAACACTGAAGCTTTCTTT
CASNRENTEAFF
>TRBJ1-2|once|TRBV6-1|-
TGTGCCAGCAGTGAAAATTCAGGGACTGGCTACACCTTC
CASSENSGTGYTF
>TRBJ1-1|-|TRBV2|TRBD1
TGTGCCAGCCCCGCAGGGGGCATGAACATGAACACTGAAGCTTTCTTT
CASPAGGMNMNTEAFF
>TRBJ1-2|-|TRBV10-2|TRBD1
TGCGCCAGCAGCGGGACAGCTAACTATGGCTACACCTTC
CASSGTANYGYTF
>TRBJ2-5|-|TRBV5-1|-
TGCGCCAGCAGCTCAATGGGCGATGAGACCCAGTACTTC
CASSSMGDETQYF
>TRBJ2-5|-|TRBV11-2|-
TGTGCCAGCAGCTTATATCGGTCAACAGGGGAGACCCAGTACTTC
CASSLYRSTGETQYF
>TRBJ2-7|-|TRBV11-2|TRBD2
TGTGCCAGCAGCTTTGGGAGTAGCGGGTACGAGCAGTACTTC
CASSFGSSGYEQYF
>TRBJ2-3|-|TRBV7-8|TRBD2
TGTGCCAGCAGCTCGGGACTAGCGGAAGATAGAACGCAGTATTTT
CASSSGLAEDRTQYF
>TRBJ2-2|once|TRBV2|-
TGTGCCAGCAGACGGGGACCGAACACCGGGGAGCTGTTTTTT
CASRRGPNTGELFF
>TRBJ1-6|-|TRBV2|TRBD1
TGTGCCAGCAAAAGTGTGGACAGGGGTGCTAATTCACCCCTCCACTTT
CASKSVDRGANSPLHF
>TRBJ1-4|-|TRBV6-5|-
TGTGCCAGCAGTTACTCGCAGGGTGGGGAAAAACTGTTTTTT
CASSYSQGGEKLFF
>TRBJ1-4|-|TRBV19|-
TGTGCCAGCACGGGAGGCCGTGGGGAAAAACTGTTTTTT
CASTGGRGEKLFF
>TRBJ2-2|-|TRBV28|-
TGTGCCAGCAGTTTAGTTCGTATTGACCAGGGCACCGGGGAGCTGTTTTTT
CASSLVRIDQGTGELFF
>TRBJ1-3|-|TRBV19|-
TGTGCCAGTAGCCTCCTCTCTGGAAACACCATATATTTT
CASSLLSGNTIYF